The source of this T cell receptor beta chain is a study of blood T cells in healthy people across ages. Study-wide results and caveats: Whereas aged donors had fewer naive CD4+ cells, long-lived donors had more of them and higher diversity.

Total RNA amounts of at least 6 micrograms were extracted per sample. The second PCR ran roughly 6 to 12 cycles with a sample-barcoded 5' primer and J-beta primers. TCRdb re-analysed the 5' RACE reads in MiXCR, keeping a single row per CDR3 protein. The profile covers hundreds of thousands of distinct CDR3 sequences, with just over 55% appearing a single time and more than 25% taken by the ten largest. The germline CDR1 and CDR2 sequences are SGHTA and FQGNSA. V lost 7 bases, J lost 0 bases, and 7 bases lay in between. The CDR3 sequence is 12 residues long. This clonotype appeared a few times. The antigen remains undetermined.

The sequence was collected from a middle-aged man in good health. The chain has TRBV7-2 and TRBJ2-7; D is unclear. Source material: blood. This CDR3 is CASKDGSYEQYF. CDR3 DNA: TGTGCCAGCAAAGACGGCTCCTACGAGCAGTACTTC. The variable domain in full, completed from reference TRBV7-2 and TRBJ2-7, reads GAGVSQSPSNKVTEKGKDVELRCDPISGHTALYWYRQSLGQGLEFLIYFQGNSAPDKSGLPSDRFSAERTGGSVSTLTIQRTQQEDSAVYLCASKDGSYEQYFGPGTRLTVT.